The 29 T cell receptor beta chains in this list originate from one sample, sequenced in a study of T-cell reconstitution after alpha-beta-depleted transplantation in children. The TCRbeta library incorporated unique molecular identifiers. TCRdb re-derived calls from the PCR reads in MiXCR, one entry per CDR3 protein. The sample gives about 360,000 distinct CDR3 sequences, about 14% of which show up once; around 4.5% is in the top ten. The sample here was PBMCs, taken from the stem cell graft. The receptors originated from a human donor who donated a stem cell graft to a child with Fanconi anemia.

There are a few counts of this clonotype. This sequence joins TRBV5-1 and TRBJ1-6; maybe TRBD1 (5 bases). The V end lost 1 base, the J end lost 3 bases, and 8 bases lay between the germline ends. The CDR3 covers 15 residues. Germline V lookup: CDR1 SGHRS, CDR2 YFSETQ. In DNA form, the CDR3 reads TGCGCCAGCAGCTTGTCCGGACACTATAATTCACCCCTCCACTTT. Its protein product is CASSLSGHYNSPLHF.

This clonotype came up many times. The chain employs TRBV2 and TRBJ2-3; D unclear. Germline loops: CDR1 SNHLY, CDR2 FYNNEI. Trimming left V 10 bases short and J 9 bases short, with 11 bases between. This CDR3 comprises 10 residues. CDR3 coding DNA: TGTGCCATCCTTAGGAACACGCAGTATTTT. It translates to CAILRNTQYF.

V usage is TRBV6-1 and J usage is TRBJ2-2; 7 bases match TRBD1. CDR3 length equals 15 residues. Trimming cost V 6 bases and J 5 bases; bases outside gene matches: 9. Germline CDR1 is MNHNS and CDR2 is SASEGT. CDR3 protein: CASRAPTGNTGELFF. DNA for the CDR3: TGTGCCAGCAGGGCCCCGACAGGGAATACCGGGGAGCTGTTTTTT.

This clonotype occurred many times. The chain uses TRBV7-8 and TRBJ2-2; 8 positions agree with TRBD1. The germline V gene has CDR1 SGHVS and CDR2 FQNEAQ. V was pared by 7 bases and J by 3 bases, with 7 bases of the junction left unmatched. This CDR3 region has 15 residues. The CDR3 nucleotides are TGTGCCAGCACCTGGACAGGGCGTTACACCGGGGAGCTGTTTTTT. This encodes CASTWTGRYTGELFF.

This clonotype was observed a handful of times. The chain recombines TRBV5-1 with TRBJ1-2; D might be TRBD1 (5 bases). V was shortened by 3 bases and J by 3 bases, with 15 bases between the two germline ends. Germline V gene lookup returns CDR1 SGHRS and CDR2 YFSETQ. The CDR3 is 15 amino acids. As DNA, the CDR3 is TGCGCCAGCAGCTCCTGGGACCGTCTTGACTATGGCTACACCTTC. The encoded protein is CASSSWDRLDYGYTF.

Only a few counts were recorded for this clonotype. CDR3 sequence: CASSFRQGGVSDTQYF. The CDR3 nucleotides are TGTGCCAGCAGTTTCCGACAGGGCGGAGTATCAGATACGCAGTATTTT. This sequence joins TRBV6-5 and TRBJ2-3; 7 bases line up with TRBD1. The V and J ends lost 4 bases and 4 bases, in that order; junction bases with no gene match: 11. The CDR3 spans 16 residues. Germline V lookup: CDR1 MNHEY, CDR2 SVGAGI.

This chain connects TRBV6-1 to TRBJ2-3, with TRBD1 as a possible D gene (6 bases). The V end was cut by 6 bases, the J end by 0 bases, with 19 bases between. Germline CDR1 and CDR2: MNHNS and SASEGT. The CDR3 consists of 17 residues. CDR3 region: CASSLRPGDYSTDTQYF. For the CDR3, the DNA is TGTGCCAGCAGCCTTCGGCCAGGGGATTATAGCACAGATACGCAGTATTTT.

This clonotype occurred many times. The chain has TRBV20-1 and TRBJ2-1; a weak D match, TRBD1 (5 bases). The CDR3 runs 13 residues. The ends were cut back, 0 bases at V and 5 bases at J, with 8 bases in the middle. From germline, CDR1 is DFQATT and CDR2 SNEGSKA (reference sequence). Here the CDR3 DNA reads TGCAGTGCTAGAGATACAGGTGACAATGAGCAGTTCTTC. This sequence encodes CSARDTGDNEQFF.

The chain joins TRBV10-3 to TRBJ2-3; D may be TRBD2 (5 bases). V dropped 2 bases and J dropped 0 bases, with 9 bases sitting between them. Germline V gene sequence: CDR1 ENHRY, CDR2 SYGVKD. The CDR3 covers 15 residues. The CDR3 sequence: CAISEGGSSTDTQYF. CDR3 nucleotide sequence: TGTGCCATCAGTGAGGGCGGGTCTAGCACAGATACGCAGTATTTT.

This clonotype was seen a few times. The CDR3 DNA is TGTGCCAGCAGCTGGAAAAGAGGGGACTATGGCTACACCTTC. Its protein is CASSWKRGDYGYTF. The chain has TRBV5-6 and TRBJ1-2; tentative D call: TRBD1 (5 bases). The CDR3 is 14 amino acids. Germline values: CDR1 SGHDT, CDR2 YYEEEE. V was trimmed by 3 bases and J by 3 bases, leaving 12 bases between them.

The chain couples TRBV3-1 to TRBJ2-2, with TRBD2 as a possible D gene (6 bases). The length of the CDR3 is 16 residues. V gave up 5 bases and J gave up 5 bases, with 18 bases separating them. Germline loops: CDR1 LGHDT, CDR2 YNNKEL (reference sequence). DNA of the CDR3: TGTGCCAGCAGCTTCGGGGTAGCGGAGAGGACCGGGGAGCTGTTTTTT. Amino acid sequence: CASSFGVAERTGELFF.

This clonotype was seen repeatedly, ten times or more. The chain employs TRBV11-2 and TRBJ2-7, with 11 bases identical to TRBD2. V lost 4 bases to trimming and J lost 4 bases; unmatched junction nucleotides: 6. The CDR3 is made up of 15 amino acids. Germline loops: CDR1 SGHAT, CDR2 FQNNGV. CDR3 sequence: CASSSGLAEVYEQYV. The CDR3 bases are TGTGCCAGCAGCTCGGGACTAGCGGAGGTGTACGAGCAGTACGTC.

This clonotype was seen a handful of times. The CDR3 protein is CASSESDRLYEQYF. Written as DNA, the CDR3 is TGTGCCAGCAGTGAATCCGATAGGCTCTACGAGCAGTACTTC. The V gene is TRBV6-1, the J gene TRBJ2-7; no clear D. The CDR3 totals 14 residues. V shed 2 bases and J shed 3 bases, with 11 bases lying between them. Germline V gene sequence: CDR1 MNHNS, CDR2 SASEGT.

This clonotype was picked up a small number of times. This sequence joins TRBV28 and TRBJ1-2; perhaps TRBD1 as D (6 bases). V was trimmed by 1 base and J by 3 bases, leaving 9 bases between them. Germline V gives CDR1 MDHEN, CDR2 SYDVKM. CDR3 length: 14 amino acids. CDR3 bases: TGTGCCAGCAGTTTATCCGGGGGCGACTATGGCTACACCTTC. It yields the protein CASSLSGGDYGYTF.

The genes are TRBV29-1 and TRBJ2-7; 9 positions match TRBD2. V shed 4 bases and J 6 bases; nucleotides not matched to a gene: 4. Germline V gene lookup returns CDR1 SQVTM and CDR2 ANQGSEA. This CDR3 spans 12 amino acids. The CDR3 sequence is CSVGLADAEQYF. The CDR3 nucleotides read TGCAGCGTTGGACTAGCGGATGCCGAGCAGTACTTC.

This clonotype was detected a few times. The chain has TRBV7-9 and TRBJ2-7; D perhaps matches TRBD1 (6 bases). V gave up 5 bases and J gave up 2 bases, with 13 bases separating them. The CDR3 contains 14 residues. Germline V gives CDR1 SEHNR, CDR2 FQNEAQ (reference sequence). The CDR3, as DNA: TGTGCCAGCAGCGTAAATCAGGGGACCTACGAGCAGTACTTC. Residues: CASSVNQGTYEQYF.

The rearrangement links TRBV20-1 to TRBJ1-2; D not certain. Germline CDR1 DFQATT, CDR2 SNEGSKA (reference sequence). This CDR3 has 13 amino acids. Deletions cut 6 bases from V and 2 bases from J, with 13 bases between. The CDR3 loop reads CSASTGGNYGYTF. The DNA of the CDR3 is TGCAGTGCGAGTACGGGAGGCAACTATGGCTACACCTTC.

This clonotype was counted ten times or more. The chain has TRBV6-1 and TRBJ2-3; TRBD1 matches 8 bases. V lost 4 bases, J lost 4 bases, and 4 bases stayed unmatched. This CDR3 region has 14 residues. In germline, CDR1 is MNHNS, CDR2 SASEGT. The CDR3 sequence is CASSGQGRSDTQYF. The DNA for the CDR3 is TGTGCCAGCAGTGGACAGGGGAGGTCAGATACGCAGTATTTT.

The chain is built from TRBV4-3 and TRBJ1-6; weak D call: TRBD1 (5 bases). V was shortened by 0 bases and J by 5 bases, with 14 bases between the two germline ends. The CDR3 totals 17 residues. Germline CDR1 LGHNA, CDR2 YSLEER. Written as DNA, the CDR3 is TGCGCCAGCAGCCAAGATAGGAGGGGCTGGAATAATTCACCCCTCCACTTT. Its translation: CASSQDRRGWNNSPLHF.

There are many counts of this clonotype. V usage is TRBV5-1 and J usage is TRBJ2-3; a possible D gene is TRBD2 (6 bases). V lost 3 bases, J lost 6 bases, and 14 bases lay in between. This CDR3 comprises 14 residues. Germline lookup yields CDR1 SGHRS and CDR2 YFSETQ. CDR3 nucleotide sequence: TGCGCCAGCAGCTCCGGGACTCCTTCGGATACGCAGTATTTT. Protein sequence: CASSSGTPSDTQYF. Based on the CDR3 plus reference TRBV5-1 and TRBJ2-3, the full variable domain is KAGVTQTPRYLIKTRGQQVTLSCSPISGHRSVSWYQQTPGQGLQFLFEYFSETQRNKGNFPGRFSGRQFSNSRSEMNVSTLELGDSALYLCASSSGTPSDTQYFGPGTRLTVL.

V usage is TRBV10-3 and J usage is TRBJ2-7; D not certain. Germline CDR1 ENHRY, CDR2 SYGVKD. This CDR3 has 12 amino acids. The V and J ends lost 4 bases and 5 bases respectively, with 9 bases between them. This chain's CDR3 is CAISGRPDEQYF. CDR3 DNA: TGTGCCATCAGTGGACGGCCCGACGAGCAGTACTTC.

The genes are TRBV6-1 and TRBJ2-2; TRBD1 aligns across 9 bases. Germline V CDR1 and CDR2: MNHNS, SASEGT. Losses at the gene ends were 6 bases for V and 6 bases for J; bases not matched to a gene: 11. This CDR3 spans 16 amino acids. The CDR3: CASRLRDRVRSGELFF. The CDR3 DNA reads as TGTGCCAGCAGGCTCCGGGACAGGGTGCGATCCGGGGAGCTGTTTTTT.

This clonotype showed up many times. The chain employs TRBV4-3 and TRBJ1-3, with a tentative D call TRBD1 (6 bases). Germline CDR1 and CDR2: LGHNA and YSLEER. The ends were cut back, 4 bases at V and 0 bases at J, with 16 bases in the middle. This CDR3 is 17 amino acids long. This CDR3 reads CASSPSQQGSSGNTIYF. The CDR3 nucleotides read TGCGCCAGCAGCCCGAGCCAACAGGGCAGCTCTGGAAACACCATATATTTT.

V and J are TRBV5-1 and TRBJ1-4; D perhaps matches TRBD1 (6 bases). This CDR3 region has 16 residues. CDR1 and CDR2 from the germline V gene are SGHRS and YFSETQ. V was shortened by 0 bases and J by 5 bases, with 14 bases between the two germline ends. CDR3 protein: CASSLAMDSANEKLFF. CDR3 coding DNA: TGCGCCAGCAGCTTGGCGATGGACAGCGCGAATGAAAAACTGTTTTTT.

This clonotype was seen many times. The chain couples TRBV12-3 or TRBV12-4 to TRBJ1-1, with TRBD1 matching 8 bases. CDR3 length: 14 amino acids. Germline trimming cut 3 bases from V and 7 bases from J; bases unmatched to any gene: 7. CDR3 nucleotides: TGTGCCAGCAGTTTCTCCGACAGGGGAAGTGAAGCTTTCTTT. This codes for CASSFSDRGSEAFF.

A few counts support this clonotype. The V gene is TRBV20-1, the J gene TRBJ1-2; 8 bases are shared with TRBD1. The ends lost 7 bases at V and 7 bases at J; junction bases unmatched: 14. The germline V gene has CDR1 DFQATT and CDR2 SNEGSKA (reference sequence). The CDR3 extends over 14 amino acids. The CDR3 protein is CSVAPPGGLFGYTF. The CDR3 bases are TGCAGTGTCGCGCCGCCAGGGGGCTTGTTTGGCTACACCTTC.

The CDR3 reads CASSQGGRGDFHSTDTQYF. CDR3 in DNA: TGCGCCAGCAGCCAAGGGGGCCGGGGGGATTTTCATAGCACAGATACGCAGTATTTT. This chain links TRBV4-3 with TRBJ2-3; 7 bases fit TRBD2. V trimming: 1 base; J trimming: 0 bases; junction bases outside the gene matches: 13. Per germline, CDR1 LGHNA and CDR2 YSLEER. The CDR3 extends over 19 amino acids.

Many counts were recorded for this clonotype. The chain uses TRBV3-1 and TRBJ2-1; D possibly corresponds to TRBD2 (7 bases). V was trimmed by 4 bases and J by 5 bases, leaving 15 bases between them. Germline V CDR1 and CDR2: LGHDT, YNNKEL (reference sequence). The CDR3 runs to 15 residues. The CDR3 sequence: CASSPWEGGHNEQFF. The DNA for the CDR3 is TGTGCCAGCAGCCCTTGGGAGGGGGGACACAATGAGCAGTTCTTC.

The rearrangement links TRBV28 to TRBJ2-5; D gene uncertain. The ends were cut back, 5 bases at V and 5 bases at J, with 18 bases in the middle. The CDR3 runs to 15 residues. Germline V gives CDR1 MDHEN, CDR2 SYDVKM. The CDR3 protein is CASSLQNNPRETQYF. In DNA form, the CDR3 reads TGTGCCAGCAGTCTACAGAATAACCCGAGGGAGACCCAGTACTTC.